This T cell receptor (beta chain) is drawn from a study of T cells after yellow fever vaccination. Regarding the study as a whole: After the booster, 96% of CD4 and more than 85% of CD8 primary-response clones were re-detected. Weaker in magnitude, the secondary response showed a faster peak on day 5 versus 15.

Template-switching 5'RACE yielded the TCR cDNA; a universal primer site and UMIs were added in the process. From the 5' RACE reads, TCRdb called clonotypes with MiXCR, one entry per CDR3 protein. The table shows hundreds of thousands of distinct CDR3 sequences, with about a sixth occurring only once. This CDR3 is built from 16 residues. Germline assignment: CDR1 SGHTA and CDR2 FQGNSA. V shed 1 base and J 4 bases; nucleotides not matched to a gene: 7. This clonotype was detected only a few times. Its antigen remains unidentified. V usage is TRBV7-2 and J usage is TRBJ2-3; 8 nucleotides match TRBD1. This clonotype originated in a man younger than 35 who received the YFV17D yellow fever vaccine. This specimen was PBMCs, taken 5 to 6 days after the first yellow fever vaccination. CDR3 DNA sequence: TGTGCCAGCAGCTTAGTACAGCACAGGGGGGCAGATACGCAGTATTTT. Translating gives CASSLVQHRGADTQYF.